This T cell receptor (beta chain) was identified during a study of blood T cell repertoires in COVID-19. At the level of the study: Donors in the United States, Italy and Spain gave samples during acute or convalescent COVID-19.

In the authors' workflow: Amplified reference gene primers provided the basis for estimating nucleated cell counts. Using immunoSEQ multiplex PCR, the repertoire was profiled, and TCRdb retains in-frame clones only, with some absent. V and J calls and clone size follow that table, whereas D and trimming were derived from the DNA. The sample has more than 45,000 clones; about 90% are singletons. The CDR3 sequence is 16 residues long. The ends were cut back, 4 bases at V and 4 bases at J, with 19 bases in the middle. From germline, CDR1 is MNHEY and CDR2 SVGEGT. Seattle's enrolled individuals joined amid active infection and were then monitored longitudinally.

The chain has TRBV6-2 or TRBV6-3 and TRBJ1-2; the D is unclear. The material sequenced was peripheral blood. This receptor was obtained from an elderly woman with COVID-19, enrolled during active disease. The CDR3 here is CASSLALVGGGYGYTF. CDR3 sequence (DNA): TGTGCCAGCAGTTTGGCCTTGGTTGGAGGAGGCTATGGCTACACCTTC.